The 25 T cell receptor beta chains in this list originate from one sample, sequenced in a study of T cell changes during pregnancy in multiple sclerosis. Assay used: immunoSEQ multiplex PCR; TCRdb lists only in-frame clones, some missing. In the table there are roughly 90,000 clones, roughly 91% of which are singletons. The specimen comprised peripheral blood, sampled in the first trimester of pregnancy. The receptors here all came from a female donor with multiple sclerosis, enrolled in a pregnancy study.

CDR3 in amino acids: CASSGTVSGNTIYF. The CDR3 nucleotides are TGTGCCAGCAGCGGGACAGTGTCTGGAAACACCATATATTTT. The rearrangement joins TRBV9 to TRBJ1-3; TRBD1 might be the D (6 bases). The germline V gene has CDR1 SGDLS and CDR2 YYNGEE. The CDR3 is 14 amino acids. Trimming removed 3 bases from V and 1 base from J, with 8 bases in between.

The chain couples TRBV15 to TRBJ2-2; possibly TRBD2 for D (5 bases). CDR3 length equals 16 residues. CDR1 and CDR2 (germline): LNHNV, YYDKDF (reference sequence). The germline V and J ends were trimmed by 1 base and 6 bases, with 15 bases remaining between them. This CDR3 reads CATSRVTGRGSGELFF. Written as DNA, the CDR3 is TGTGCCACCAGCAGAGTTACGGGCCGGGGTTCCGGGGAGCTGTTTTTT.

The gene calls are TRBV27 and TRBJ2-1, with 11 nucleotides matching TRBD2. The CDR3 totals 16 residues. From germline, CDR1 is MNHEY and CDR2 SMNVEV (reference sequence). V lost 4 bases and J lost 5; bases outside the gene matches: 7. Written as DNA, the CDR3 is TGTGCCAGCAGTTCCCTTAGCGGGGGGGCCCACAATGAGCAGTTCTTC. Its protein product is CASSSLSGGAHNEQFF.

The V call is TRBV6-5, the J call TRBJ1-4, with TRBD1 identical over 7 bases. Germline V gene data show CDR1 as MNHEY and CDR2 as SVGAGI. The CDR3 loop spans 13 amino acids. Trimming at V came to 0 bases and at J to 11 bases, leaving 3 bases not matched to a gene. The CDR3 coding sequence is TGTGCCAGCAGTTACTCTATGACAGGGAAACTGTTTTTT. The encoded protein is CASSYSMTGKLFF.

The chain combines TRBV5-1 with TRBJ2-6; possible D gene TRBD1, 6 bases. CDR1 and CDR2 (germline): SGHRS, YFSETQ. The ends were cut back, 6 bases at V and 3 bases at J, with 10 bases in the middle. The CDR3 sequence is 14 residues long. In DNA, the CDR3 is TGCGCCAGCACGGGACAAATTGGGGCCAACGTCCTGACTTTC. Its translation: CASTGQIGANVLTF. Using reference TRBV5-1 and TRBJ2-6 for the parts outside the CDR3, the full variable domain is KAGVTQTPRYLIKTRGQQVTLSCSPISGHRSVSWYQQTPGQGLQFLFEYFSETQRNKGNFPGRFSGRQFSNSRSEMNVSTLELGDSALYLCASTGQIGANVLTFGAGSRLTVL.

V usage is TRBV11-2 and J usage is TRBJ1-6; 7 nucleotides agree with TRBD1. V shed 5 bases and J 2 bases; nucleotides not matched to a gene: 6. Germline V gives CDR1 SGHAT, CDR2 FQNNGV. This CDR3 has 16 residues. CDR3 loop: CASSPQTGPYNSPLHF. The DNA for the CDR3 is TGTGCCAGCAGCCCCCAGACAGGGCCCTATAATTCACCCCTCCACTTT.

This chain uses TRBV6-5 with TRBJ1-1; D unresolved. The length of the CDR3 is 15 residues. The germline gives CDR1 MNHEY, CDR2 SVGAGI. V lost 0 bases to trimming and J lost 0 bases, with 8 bases between them. The CDR3 loop is CASSYSPSMNTEAFF. The DNA of the CDR3 is TGTGCCAGCAGTTACTCCCCATCTATGAACACTGAAGCTTTCTTT.

This clone came up a few times. This chain links TRBV5-4 with TRBJ1-2, with 7 bases matching TRBD1. The trim removed 1 base at V and 4 bases at J, leaving 4 bases unmatched. The germline gives CDR1 SGHNT, CDR2 YYREEE (reference sequence). This CDR3 has 14 amino acids. CDR3 region: CASSLRGQAYGYTF. DNA for the CDR3: TGTGCCAGCAGCTTGAGGGGGCAAGCCTATGGCTACACCTTC.

The chain links TRBV9 to TRBJ2-7; a possible D gene is TRBD2 (6 bases). There are 15 residues in the CDR3. Germline V lookup: CDR1 SGDLS, CDR2 YYNGEE. V was cut by 3 bases and J by 4 bases, with 17 bases left in between. The CDR3 region has the DNA TGTGCCAGCAGCGCCGCCGCGGGACTTTCTTACGAGCAGTACTTC. Protein sequence: CASSAAAGLSYEQYF.

The CDR3 nucleotides are TGTGCCAGCAGCGCTGGTGGGGGGGGAAGAACTGGAAACACCATATATTTT. It codes for CASSAGGGGRTGNTIYF. The J gene is TRBJ1-3, the V gene TRBV5-4; tentative D call: TRBD1 (5 bases). V was shortened by 4 bases and J by 2 bases, with 19 bases between the two germline ends. This CDR3 has 17 residues. The germline gives CDR1 SGHNT, CDR2 YYREEE (reference sequence).

V and J are TRBV19 and TRBJ1-1, with D tentatively TRBD1 (5 bases). The germline CDR1 and CDR2 sequences are LNHDA and SQIVND (reference sequence). This CDR3 is built from 12 residues. V lost 7 bases to trimming and J lost 9 bases, with 15 bases between them. The CDR3 region has the DNA TGTGCCAGTACCGCAGGAGGGGTACAAGCTTTCTTT. The encoded protein is CASTAGGVQAFF.

The chain has TRBV5-8 and TRBJ2-3; TRBD2 aligns across 7 bases. The germline V gene encodes CDR1 SGHTS and CDR2 YDEGEE. This CDR3 is built from 14 residues. Unmatched junction bases numbered 1, after V lost 2 bases and J lost 1 base. CDR3: CASSFGLGTDTQYF. CDR3 bases: TGTGCCAGCAGCTTCGGACTAGGCACAGATACGCAGTATTTT.

The CDR3 DNA reads as TGTGCCAGCAGGTCGGTCGGGGGGGTCTATGGCTACACCTTC. Translating it yields CASRSVGGVYGYTF. The rearrangement links TRBV6-5 to TRBJ1-2, with D maybe TRBD1 (5 bases). Trimming cost V 6 bases and J 4 bases, with 15 bases left between them. Germline lookup yields CDR1 MNHEY and CDR2 SVGAGI. This CDR3 has 14 amino acids.

V and J are TRBV29-1 and TRBJ2-7; D is perhaps TRBD2 (5 bases). The CDR3 runs 13 residues. The germline V gene encodes CDR1 SQVTM and CDR2 ANQGSEA. V was pared by 3 bases and J by 1 base, with 10 bases between. The DNA of the CDR3 is TGCAGCGTTGATGGGCCGGGATCCTACGAGCAGTACTTC. Its protein is CSVDGPGSYEQYF.

The chain combines TRBV7-9 with TRBJ2-3, with D unresolved. Germline assignment: CDR1 SEHNR and CDR2 FQNEAQ (reference sequence). The V gene lost 11 bases and the J gene lost 0 bases, with 12 bases spanning the gap. The CDR3 has 13 residues. Here the CDR3 DNA reads TGTGCCGGAGATATAGCTAGCACAGATACGCAGTATTTT. It is translated as CAGDIASTDTQYF.

V usage is TRBV7-6 and J usage is TRBJ2-3; perhaps TRBD1 as D (6 bases). The CDR3 is made up of 17 amino acids. V was shortened by 4 bases and J by 1 base, with 18 bases between the two germline ends. CDR1 SGHVS and CDR2 FNYEAQ come from the germline V gene. The CDR3 loop reads CASSSYPQGIGTDTQYF. The CDR3 region has the DNA TGTGCCAGCAGCTCCTACCCACAGGGAATCGGCACAGATACGCAGTATTTT.

V is TRBV12-5 and J is TRBJ2-1, with TRBD2 matching 8 bases. Germline loops: CDR1 LGHNT, CDR2 FRNRAP. V dropped 6 bases and J dropped 4; count of bases not matched to a gene: 8. The CDR3 sequence is 15 residues long. The CDR3 DNA reads as TGTGCTAGTGGCCCGGGGGGGGCAGGTTACAATGAGCAGTTCTTC. Translated: CASGPGGAGYNEQFF.

This chain uses TRBV7-9 with TRBJ2-1; D uncertain. V gave up 4 bases and J gave up 0 bases, with 19 bases separating them. The CDR3 runs 18 residues. Germline CDR1 is SEHNR and CDR2 is FQNEAQ (reference sequence). In DNA form, the CDR3 reads TGTGCCAGCAGCTCGCCGCCGGCGTCCCGGAGCTCCTACAATGAGCAGTTCTTC. Protein sequence: CASSSPPASRSSYNEQFF.

The rearrangement joins TRBV5-8 to TRBJ2-7; TRBD1 agrees at 8 bases. This CDR3 comprises 16 residues. After removal of 3 bases from V and 4 bases from J, the junction contained 12 bases not matched to a gene. From germline, CDR1 is SGHTS and CDR2 YDEGEE. The CDR3 loop reads CASSSLTTTGAYEQYF. CDR3 nucleotide sequence: TGTGCCAGCAGCTCCTTAACCACGACAGGGGCTTACGAGCAGTACTTC.

This chain links TRBV5-4 with TRBJ1-3, with D possibly being TRBD1 (5 bases). In germline, CDR1 is SGHNT, CDR2 YYREEE (reference sequence). Trimming stripped 1 base from V and 6 bases from J, with 20 bases between. This CDR3 has 17 residues. The CDR3 nucleotides are TGTGCCAGCAGCTTGTCTGGCAGGGCGGGGGTTGAAAACACCATATATTTT. Residues: CASSLSGRAGVENTIYF.

Comment on this clone: Other DNA sequences in the sample encode the same CDR3. The chain has TRBV27 and TRBJ2-7; D is possibly TRBD2 (6 bases). With 2 bases removed from V and 2 bases from J, the gap between germline ends came to 7 bases. Germline assignment: CDR1 MNHEY and CDR2 SMNVEV (reference sequence). The CDR3 totals 13 residues. The CDR3 spells CASSLGGTYEQYF. In DNA form, the CDR3 reads TGTGCCAGCAGTTTAGGAGGGACCTACGAGCAGTACTTC.

This clone was observed a single time. The chain joins TRBV18 to TRBJ1-2; 9 bases line up with TRBD1. Looked up from germline, CDR1 is KGHSH and CDR2 is LQKENI. The CDR3 covers 13 residues. The trim removed 4 bases at V and 6 bases at J, leaving 3 bases unmatched. The CDR3 protein is CASSHGQGNGYTF. The DNA of the CDR3 is TGTGCCAGCTCACATGGACAGGGGAATGGCTACACCTTC.

The rearrangement uses TRBV19 and TRBJ1-2; D perhaps matches TRBD1 (6 bases). With 4 bases removed from V and 6 bases from J, the gap between germline ends came to 21 bases. The CDR3 is 16 residues long. The germline V gene has CDR1 LNHDA and CDR2 SQIVND (reference sequence). The CDR3 is CASSTQQQGRVHGYTF. In DNA, the CDR3 is TGTGCCAGTAGTACACAACAACAGGGTCGAGTTCATGGCTACACCTTC.

The chain links TRBV6-5 to TRBJ1-6, with 7 nucleotides matching TRBD1. The germline V gene encodes CDR1 MNHEY and CDR2 SVGAGI. The length of the CDR3 is 14 residues. The junction had 6 bases not matched to a gene; V was cut back by 6 bases and J by 7 bases. DNA for the CDR3: TGTGCCAGCAGCCCGGGACAGATAAATTCACCCCTCCACTTT. Translation: CASSPGQINSPLHF.

The chain combines TRBV10-3 with TRBJ1-2, with D maybe TRBD1 (5 bases). Germline V gene lookup returns CDR1 ENHRY and CDR2 SYGVKD. V dropped 8 bases and J dropped 8 bases, with 18 bases sitting between them. The CDR3 totals 13 residues. The CDR3 here is CAIGNTGSGGYTF. The DNA of the CDR3 is TGTGCCATCGGGAACACAGGCTCCGGAGGCTACACCTTC.